This T cell receptor beta chain was captured by sequencing in a study of T cell changes during pregnancy in multiple sclerosis. Sequencing was performed with immunoSEQ multiplex PCR; in TCRdb, only in-frame clones are kept and a portion is missing. The data contain some 110,000 clones, 80% to 95% of them singletons. The source was peripheral blood, collected in the third trimester of pregnancy. This clonotype originated in a female donor with multiple sclerosis, enrolled in a pregnancy study.

In DNA, the CDR3 is TGTGCCAGCAGTTCCCCTGTGGGACTCCTAGCCTACGAGCAGTACTTC. Translated, it gives CASSSPVGLLAYEQYF. The chain carries TRBV21-1 and TRBJ2-7; TRBD2 is the table's D call and was not checked against the DNA. TRBV21-1 is described as a pseudogene. The CDR3 has 16 amino acids.